This T cell receptor beta chain was recovered during a study of response to subunit inactivated influenza vaccine. TCRdb re-called the RT-PCR reads with MiXCR, one entry per CDR3 protein. The sample yields more than 450,000 distinct CDR3 sequences, around 8% seen once. Findings and limits, study-wide: Authors suggested that a seasonal influenza vaccination recruits few new T cells each time.

This clonotype was seen repeatedly, ten times or more. Its antigen is currently unknown. This TCR was recovered from a man in his fifties or sixties who received an inactivated influenza vaccine. Sequencing was performed on PBMCs from blood, taken around 25 months after vaccination.

This chain's CDR3 is CSARDRGGRAFF. DNA of the CDR3: TGCAGTGCTAGAGATCGGGGAGGCCGAGCTTTCTTT. This chain links TRBV20-1 with TRBJ1-1; D ambiguous. In germline, CDR1 is DFQATT, CDR2 SNEGSKA (reference sequence). Trimming took 0 bases from V and 10 from J, leaving 12 bases between them. CDR3 length: 12 residues.